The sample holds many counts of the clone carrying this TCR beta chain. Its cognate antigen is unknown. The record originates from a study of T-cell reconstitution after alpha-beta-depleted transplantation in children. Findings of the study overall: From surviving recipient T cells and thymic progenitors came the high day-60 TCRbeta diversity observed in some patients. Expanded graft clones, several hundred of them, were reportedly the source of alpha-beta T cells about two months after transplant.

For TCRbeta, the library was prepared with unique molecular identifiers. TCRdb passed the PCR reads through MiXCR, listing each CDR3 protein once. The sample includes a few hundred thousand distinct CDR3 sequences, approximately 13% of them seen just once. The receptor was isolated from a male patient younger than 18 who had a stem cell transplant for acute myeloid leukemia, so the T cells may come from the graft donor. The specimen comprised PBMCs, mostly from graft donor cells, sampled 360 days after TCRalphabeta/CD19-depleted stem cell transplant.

CDR3: CASRTGGGYEQYF. The CDR3, as DNA: TGTGCCAGCAGGACAGGGGGGGGGTACGAGCAGTACTTC. This rearrangement joins TRBV6-1 to TRBJ2-7; 9 positions agree with TRBD1. This CDR3 comprises 13 residues. The V gene end was trimmed by 6 bases and the J gene end by 4 bases; junction bases not matched to a gene: 4. The germline V gene encodes CDR1 MNHNS and CDR2 SASEGT.